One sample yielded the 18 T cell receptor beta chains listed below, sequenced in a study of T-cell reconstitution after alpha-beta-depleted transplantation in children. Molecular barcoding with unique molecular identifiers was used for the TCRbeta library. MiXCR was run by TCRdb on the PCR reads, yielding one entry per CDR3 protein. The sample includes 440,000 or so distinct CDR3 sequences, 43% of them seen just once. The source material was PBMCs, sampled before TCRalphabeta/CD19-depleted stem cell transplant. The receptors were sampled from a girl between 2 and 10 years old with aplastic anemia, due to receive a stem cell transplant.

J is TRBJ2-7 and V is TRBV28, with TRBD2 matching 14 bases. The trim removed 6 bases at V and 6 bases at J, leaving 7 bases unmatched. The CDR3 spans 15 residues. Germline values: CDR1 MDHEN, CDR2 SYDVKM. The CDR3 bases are TGTGCCAGCAGGCTCGGGACTAGCGGGAGTACCGAGCAGTACTTC. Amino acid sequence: CASRLGTSGSTEQYF. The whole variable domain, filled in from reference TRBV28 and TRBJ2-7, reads DVKVTQSSRYLVKRTGEKVFLECVQDMDHENMFWYRQDPGLGLRLIYFSYDVKMKEKGDIPEGYSVSREKKERFSLILESASTNQTSMYLCASRLGTSGSTEQYFGPGTRLTVT.

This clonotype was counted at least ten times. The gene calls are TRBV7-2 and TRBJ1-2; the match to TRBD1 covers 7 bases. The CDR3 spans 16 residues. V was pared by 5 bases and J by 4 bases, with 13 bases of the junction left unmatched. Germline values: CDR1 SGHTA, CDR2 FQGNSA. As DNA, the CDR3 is TGTGCCAGCAGCGCCGAGGTCGACAGGGCCCCCTATGGCTACACCTTC. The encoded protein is CASSAEVDRAPYGYTF.

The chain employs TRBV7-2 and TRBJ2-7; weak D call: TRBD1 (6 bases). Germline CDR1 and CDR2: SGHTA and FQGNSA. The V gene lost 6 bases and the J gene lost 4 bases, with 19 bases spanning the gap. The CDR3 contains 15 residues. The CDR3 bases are TGTGCCAGCAGGGAAGGGGCAGGGGTAGCGTACGAGCAGTACTTC. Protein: CASREGAGVAYEQYF.

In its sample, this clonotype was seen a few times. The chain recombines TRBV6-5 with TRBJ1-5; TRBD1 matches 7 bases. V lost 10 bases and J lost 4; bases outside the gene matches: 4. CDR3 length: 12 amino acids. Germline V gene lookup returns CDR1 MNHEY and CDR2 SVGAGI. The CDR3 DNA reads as TGTGCCACCGGGACAGCAAATCAGCCCCAGCATTTT. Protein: CATGTANQPQHF.

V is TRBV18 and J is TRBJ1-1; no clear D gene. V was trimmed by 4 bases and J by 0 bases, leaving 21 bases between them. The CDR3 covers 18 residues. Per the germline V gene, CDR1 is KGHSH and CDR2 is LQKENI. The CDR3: CASSRSGGSGSMNTEAFF. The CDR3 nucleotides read TGTGCCAGCTCACGGAGCGGAGGGTCTGGGTCCATGAACACTGAAGCTTTCTTT.

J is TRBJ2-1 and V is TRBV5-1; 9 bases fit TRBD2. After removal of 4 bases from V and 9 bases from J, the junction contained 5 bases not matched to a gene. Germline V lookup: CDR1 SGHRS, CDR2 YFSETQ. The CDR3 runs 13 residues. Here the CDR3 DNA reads TGCGCCAGCAGCGGCGGGGGGGCCCGTGAGCAGTTCTTC. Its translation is CASSGGGAREQFF.

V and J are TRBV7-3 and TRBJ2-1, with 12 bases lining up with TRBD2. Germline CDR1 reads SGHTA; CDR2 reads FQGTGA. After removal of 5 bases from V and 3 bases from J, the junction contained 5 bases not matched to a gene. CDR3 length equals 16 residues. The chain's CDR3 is CASSLTSGGVYNEQFF. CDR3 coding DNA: TGTGCCAGCAGCCTGACTAGCGGGGGTGTCTACAATGAGCAGTTCTTC.

The CDR3 loop reads CASSLGDRVYNEQFF. The DNA of the CDR3 is TGCGCCAGCAGCTTGGGCGACAGGGTCTACAATGAGCAGTTCTTC. J is TRBJ2-1 and V is TRBV5-1, with 7 positions matching TRBD1. Per the germline V gene, CDR1 is SGHRS and CDR2 is YFSETQ. J was trimmed by 3 bases and V by 0 bases; bases with no gene match: 3. This CDR3 comprises 15 residues.

CDR3 DNA: TGTGCCAGAGGGACCGGGACAGGGCCCCCGGAGCAGTACTTC. Translation: CARGTGTGPPEQYF. The V call is TRBV27, the J call TRBJ2-7, with 9 bases aligning to TRBD1. Germline V gives CDR1 MNHEY, CDR2 SMNVEV (reference sequence). V trimming: 9 bases; J trimming: 7 bases; junction bases outside the gene matches: 13. This CDR3 spans 14 amino acids.

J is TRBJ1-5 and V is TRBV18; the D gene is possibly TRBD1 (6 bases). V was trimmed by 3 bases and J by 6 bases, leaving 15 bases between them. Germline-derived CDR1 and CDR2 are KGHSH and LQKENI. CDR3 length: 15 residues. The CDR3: CASSPRQEFGQPQHF. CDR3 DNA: TGTGCCAGCTCACCCAGACAGGAATTCGGTCAGCCCCAGCATTTT.

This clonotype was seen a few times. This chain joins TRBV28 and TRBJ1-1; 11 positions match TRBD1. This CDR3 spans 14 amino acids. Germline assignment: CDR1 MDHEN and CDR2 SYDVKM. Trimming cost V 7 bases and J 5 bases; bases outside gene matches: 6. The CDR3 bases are TGTGCCAGCACTCTGGGACAGGGGGGAACTGAAGCTTTCTTT. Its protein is CASTLGQGGTEAFF.

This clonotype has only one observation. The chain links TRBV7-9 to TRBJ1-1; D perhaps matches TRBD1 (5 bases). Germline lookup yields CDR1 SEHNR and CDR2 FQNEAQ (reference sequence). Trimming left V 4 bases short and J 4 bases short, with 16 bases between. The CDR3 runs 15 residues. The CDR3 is CASSSDSMVSTEAFF. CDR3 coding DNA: TGTGCCAGCAGCTCCGACAGTATGGTCAGCACTGAAGCTTTCTTT.

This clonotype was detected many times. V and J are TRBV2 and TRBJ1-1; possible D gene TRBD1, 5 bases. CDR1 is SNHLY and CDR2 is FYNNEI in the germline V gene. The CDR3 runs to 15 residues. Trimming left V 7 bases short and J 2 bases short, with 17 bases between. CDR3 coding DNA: TGTGCCAGCATCAGGGCAGCCCCAAGAAACACTGAAGCTTTCTTT. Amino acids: CASIRAAPRNTEAFF.

The CDR3 nucleotides are TGCGCCAGCAGCTTTGCGGGCAGGTACTCGTCTAGCACAGATACGCAGTATTTT. Translated: CASSFAGRYSSSTDTQYF. The J gene is TRBJ2-3, the V gene TRBV5-1; D perhaps matches TRBD2 (5 bases). There are 18 residues in the CDR3. Germline V CDR1 and CDR2: SGHRS, YFSETQ. V lost 2 bases and J lost 0, with 19 bases in between.

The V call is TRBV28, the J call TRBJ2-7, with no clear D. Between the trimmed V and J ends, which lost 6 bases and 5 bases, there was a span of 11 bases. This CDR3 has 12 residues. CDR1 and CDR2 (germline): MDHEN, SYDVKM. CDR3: CASSEFRDEQYF. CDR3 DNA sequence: TGTGCCAGCAGCGAATTCCGCGACGAGCAGTACTTC.

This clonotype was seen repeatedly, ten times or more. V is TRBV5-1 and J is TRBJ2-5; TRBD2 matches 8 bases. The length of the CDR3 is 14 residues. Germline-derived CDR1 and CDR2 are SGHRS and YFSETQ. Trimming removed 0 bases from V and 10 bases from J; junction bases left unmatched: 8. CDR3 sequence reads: CASSLEAGDGFQYF. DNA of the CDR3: TGCGCCAGCAGCTTGGAAGCGGGAGATGGGTTCCAGTACTTC.

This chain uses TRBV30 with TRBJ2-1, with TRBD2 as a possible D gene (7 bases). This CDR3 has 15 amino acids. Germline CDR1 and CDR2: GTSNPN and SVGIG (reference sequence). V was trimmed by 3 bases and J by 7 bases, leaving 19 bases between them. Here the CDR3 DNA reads TGTGCCTGGAGCGGAGGGGGGAGGGGATTGAATGAGCAGTTCTTC. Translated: CAWSGGGRGLNEQFF.

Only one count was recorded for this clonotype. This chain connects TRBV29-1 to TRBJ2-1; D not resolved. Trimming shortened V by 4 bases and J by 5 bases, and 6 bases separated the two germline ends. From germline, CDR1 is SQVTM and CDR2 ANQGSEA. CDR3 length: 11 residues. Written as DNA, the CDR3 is TGCAGCGTTGGCCCGAACAATGAGCAGTTCTTC. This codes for CSVGPNNEQFF.